The rows below give T cell receptor beta chains drawn from one sample of a study of identical twins. TCRdb processed the 5' RACE reads anew with MiXCR; each CDR3 protein has one entry. The sample includes 1.5 million to 2 million distinct CDR3 sequences, under 35% of them seen just once. Sequenced: cord blood. The receptor source for this set is a newborn girl in good health. CDR3s leave out the opening cysteine and the closing phenylalanine or tryptophan.

v_call,j_call,cdr3_aa
TRBV29-1,TRBJ2-7,SVDLGGYEQY
TRBV12-3/TRBV12-4,TRBJ2-7,ASSLQDWAYEQY
TRBV20-1,TRBJ1-4,SARQGRANEKLF
TRBV4-2,TRBJ2-7,ASSQRDRYNEQY
TRBV2,TRBJ2-5,ASSVGITETQY
TRBV28,TRBJ2-5,ASSLSLAGAQY
TRBV14,TRBJ1-6,ANSQRTGANSPLH
TRBV6-6,TRBJ1-2,ASSLQGAGDYT
TRBV29-1,TRBJ2-4,SVAVAGPHIQY
TRBV3-1,TRBJ1-4,ASSQGVWKREKLF
TRBV4-1,TRBJ1-2,ASSQNRGLPYGYT
TRBV4-1,TRBJ2-1,ASSQEGEQF
TRBV28,TRBJ2-1,ASSSRTGGYNEQF
TRBV12-5,TRBJ2-1,ASGSRHGPDNEQF
TRBV20-1,TRBJ2-3,SARRLAGPTDTQY